This TCR beta chain was observed in a study of CD8 T cells in ankylosing spondylitis. Study conclusions and caveats: Disease-linked clones displayed a CD8+ phenotype and appeared relatively rarely in peripheral blood.

This clonotype was seen at least ten times. Its matching antigen is unknown. MiXCR was run by TCRdb on the 5' RACE reads, yielding one entry per CDR3 protein. The sample has 29,000 or so distinct CDR3 sequences; about 5.6% are singletons. This CDR3 region has 15 residues. Germline assignment: CDR1 SGDLS and CDR2 YYNGEE. V lost 0 bases and J 0 bases, leaving 9 bases between the germline ends. The chain couples TRBV9 to TRBJ1-1; D is unresolved. The origin of this receptor is a female donor with ankylosing spondylitis or in good health (not recorded which). The sample consisted of blood, either unsorted or a sorted T cell fraction (not recorded which). CDR3 amino acids: CASSVASSMNTEAFF. Written as DNA, the CDR3 is TGTGCCAGCAGCGTAGCGAGCTCCATGAACACTGAAGCTTTCTTT.